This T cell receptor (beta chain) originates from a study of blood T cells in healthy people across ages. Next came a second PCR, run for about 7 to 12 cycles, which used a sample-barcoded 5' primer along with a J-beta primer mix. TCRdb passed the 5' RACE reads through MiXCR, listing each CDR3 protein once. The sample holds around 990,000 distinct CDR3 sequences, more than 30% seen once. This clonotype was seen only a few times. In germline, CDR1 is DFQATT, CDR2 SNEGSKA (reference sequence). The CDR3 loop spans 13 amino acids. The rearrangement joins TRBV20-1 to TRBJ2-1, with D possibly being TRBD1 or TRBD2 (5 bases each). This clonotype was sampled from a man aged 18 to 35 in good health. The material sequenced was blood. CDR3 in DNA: TGCAGCCCCGGGGCCGTCGTTGTAGATGAGCAGTTCTTC. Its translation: CSPGAVVVDEQFF.